Below, 20 T cell receptor beta chains from the same sample are listed, as sequenced in a study of PD-1 blockade in classical Hodgkin lymphoma (dated by TCRdb to the early 2020s). Read against the paper, the sample's time point label means: cycle 2 day 1 (C2D1) of nivolumab. All trial patients had relapsed after autologous stem cell transplantation, with cohorts A, B and C differing in prior brentuximab vedotin exposure. The library was built by means of the immunoSEQ multiplex PCR assay. TCRdb took this table from immuneACCESS and kept in-frame rearrangements with V and J called. Such tables lack part of the clones; where checked against another copy, unresolved V genes explain under half of the gap, and the rest is unexplained. The sample table shows 100,000 to 130,000 clones, and about nine tenths are seen once. 20% of the sample goes to the ten largest clones. The source was peripheral blood mononuclear cells (PBMCs), collected before the second cycle of nivolumab. These receptors were collected from a human donor with classical Hodgkin lymphoma.

V gene TRBV28 combines with J gene TRBJ1-5; maybe TRBD1 (5 bases). The V end lost 3 bases, the J end lost 3 bases, and 9 bases lay between the germline ends. In germline, CDR1 is MDHEN, CDR2 SYDVKM. The length of the CDR3 is 14 residues. The chain's CDR3 is CASSFGGNNQPQHF. In nucleotides, the CDR3 is TGTGCCAGCAGTTTTGGGGGTAACAATCAGCCCCAGCATTTT.

The chain carries TRBV30 and TRBJ2-3; D is ambiguous. The CDR3 consists of 14 residues. The germline gives CDR1 GTSNPN, CDR2 SVGIG (reference sequence). V lost 0 bases and J 0 bases, leaving 7 bases between the germline ends. CDR3 protein: CAWSVGGSTDTQYF. The CDR3 DNA follows: TGTGCCTGGAGTGTAGGCGGAAGCACAGATACGCAGTATTTT.

The genes are TRBV6-5 and TRBJ2-1; D unresolved. Germline CDR1 MNHEY, CDR2 SVGAGI. Trimming took 2 bases from V and 2 from J, leaving 7 bases between them. The CDR3 runs 14 residues. Written as DNA, the CDR3 is TGTGCCAGCAGTTACCGACGAGCCTACAATGAGCAGTTCTTC. This codes for CASSYRRAYNEQFF.

The chain links TRBV5-1 to TRBJ2-7, with D uncertain. V was shortened by 4 bases and J by 6 bases, with 17 bases between the two germline ends. The CDR3 loop spans 14 amino acids. Germline CDR1 SGHRS, CDR2 YFSETQ. The CDR3 is CASSESPEVAEQYF. Written as DNA, the CDR3 is TGCGCCAGCAGCGAGTCCCCAGAGGTCGCCGAGCAGTACTTC.

The chain uses TRBV2 and TRBJ2-4; no reliable D call. This CDR3 spans 12 amino acids. V lost 7 bases, J lost 7 bases, and 11 bases lay in between. Germline V lookup: CDR1 SNHLY, CDR2 FYNNEI. DNA for the CDR3: TGTGCCAGCAAGGGCGACCCGAACATTCAGTACTTC. This translates into CASKGDPNIQYF.

This clone was counted a single time. The genes are TRBV19 and TRBJ1-4; D gene uncertain. CDR1 and CDR2 (germline): LNHDA, SQIVND (reference sequence). Trimming cost V 1 base and J 5 bases, with 14 bases left between them. The CDR3 is 16 amino acids. Written as DNA, the CDR3 is TGTGCCAGTAGTATAGCCCCCGGGAGGGCGAATGAAAAACTGTTTTTT. Amino acids: CASSIAPGRANEKLFF.

Details on this clone: The junction departs from the called germline gene at one end, perhaps through a read error. The sample has other DNA sequences that encode this CDR3 too. V gene TRBV9 combines with J gene TRBJ1-1; D uncertain. From germline, CDR1 is SGDLS and CDR2 YYNGEE. This CDR3 is 12 amino acids long. Here the CDR3 reads CASSGENTEAFF. CDR3 DNA: TGTGCCAGCAGCGGGGAGAACACTGAGGCTTTCTTT.

This clone was seen just once. The chain couples TRBV6-5 to TRBJ2-7; D could derive from TRBD1 or TRBD2 (5 bases each). CDR1 is MNHEY and CDR2 is SVGAGI in the germline V gene. V lost 6 bases and J lost 0, with 15 bases in between. This CDR3 spans 15 amino acids. CDR3 coding DNA: TGTGCCAGCAGCTACCGGGACGAAAGCTCCTACGAGCAGTACTTC. Translating it yields CASSYRDESSYEQYF.

This rearrangement joins TRBV7-2 to TRBJ2-2, with TRBD2 matching over 7 bases. The germline V gene encodes CDR1 SGHTA and CDR2 FQGNSA. After removal of 3 bases from V and 0 bases from J, the junction contained 10 bases not matched to a gene. CDR3 length equals 18 residues. CDR3 nucleotides: TGTGCCAGCAGCTTCCCCGGGGGGAAGGTTTCGAACACCGGGGAGCTGTTTTTT. It encodes CASSFPGGKVSNTGELFF.

The V call is TRBV19, the J call TRBJ2-6, with a weak D call TRBD1 (6 bases). The CDR3 covers 15 residues. The germline V gene has CDR1 LNHDA and CDR2 SQIVND (reference sequence). The V end lost 6 bases, the J end lost 0 bases, and 9 bases lay between the germline ends. CDR3 amino acids: CASRDSHSGANVLTF. The CDR3 DNA reads as TGTGCCAGTAGGGACAGCCACTCTGGGGCCAACGTCCTGACTTTC.

CDR3 bases: TGCAGCGTTGAAGATCGGACCAAAGGGGGGGTCAAAAACATTCAGTACTTC. Its translation is CSVEDRTKGGVKNIQYF. The chain is built from TRBV29-1 and TRBJ2-4; tentative D call: TRBD2 (7 bases). Looked up from germline, CDR1 is SQVTM and CDR2 is ANQGSEA. This CDR3 spans 17 amino acids. V lost 0 bases to trimming and J lost 3 bases, with 18 bases between them.

This chain joins TRBV7-6 and TRBJ1-5; D perhaps matches TRBD1 (5 bases). The V end was cut by 0 bases, the J end by 4 bases, with 13 bases between. CDR3 size: 16 residues. Germline CDR1 and CDR2: SGHVS and FNYEAQ. The CDR3 DNA is TGTGCCAGCAGCTTAGCGGGGGGGATCGGAAATCAGCCCCAGCATTTT. Protein sequence: CASSLAGGIGNQPQHF.

V and J are TRBV11-2 and TRBJ2-5, with unresolved D. The V end lost 0 bases, the J end lost 2 bases, and 10 bases lay between the germline ends. Germline CDR1 reads SGHAT; CDR2 reads FQNNGV. This CDR3 is built from 15 residues. CDR3 DNA sequence: TGTGCCAGCAGCTTAGACACTCTCGGACAAGAGACCCAGTACTTC. This translates into CASSLDTLGQETQYF. The whole variable domain, remainder taken from reference TRBV11-2 and TRBJ2-5, is EAGVAQSPRYKIIEKRQSVAFWCNPISGHATLYWYQQILGQGPKLLIQFQNNGVVDDSQLPKDRFSAERLKGVDSTLKIQPAKLEDSAVYLCASSLDTLGQETQYFGPGTRLLVL.

The chain couples TRBV6-1 to TRBJ1-4; 9 nucleotides match TRBD1. Unmatched junction bases numbered 4, after V lost 6 bases and J lost 8 bases. This CDR3 contains 13 residues. Germline-derived CDR1 and CDR2 are MNHNS and SASEGT. This chain's CDR3 is CASSGQGIEKLFF. DNA of the CDR3: TGTGCCAGCAGCGGACAGGGGATCGAAAAACTGTTTTTT.

This chain connects TRBV5-6 to TRBJ1-3; D is undetermined. The CDR3 covers 15 residues. Germline lookup yields CDR1 SGHDT and CDR2 YYEEEE. Trimming removed 10 bases at V and 0 bases at J, with 17 bases between. The CDR3 coding sequence is TGTGCCTCCAAGGCCCCCGGGCCCTCTGGAAACACCATATATTTT. It yields the protein CASKAPGPSGNTIYF.

The chain joins TRBV7-9 to TRBJ1-1; D is uncertain. The germline gives CDR1 SEHNR, CDR2 FQNEAQ (reference sequence). This CDR3 has 12 amino acids. V lost 5 bases and J lost 7, with 11 bases in between. DNA of the CDR3: TGTGCCAGCAGCCCGACGAGGATTGAAGCTTTCTTT. Residues: CASSPTRIEAFF.

The V gene is TRBV30, the J gene TRBJ1-5; D gene unclear. The CDR3 sequence is 14 residues long. Trimming pared 4 bases from V and 2 bases from J, leaving 12 bases between. CDR1 is GTSNPN and CDR2 is SVGIG in the germline V gene (reference sequence). The CDR3 loop is CAWNSGYGNQPQHF. CDR3 nucleotide sequence: TGTGCCTGGAACTCGGGTTACGGCAATCAGCCCCAGCATTTT.

This clone was picked up a small number of times. V is TRBV5-4 and J is TRBJ1-2; no clear D. The ends were cut back, 0 bases at V and 3 bases at J, with 9 bases in the middle. The CDR3 runs 14 residues. Per the germline V gene, CDR1 is SGHNT and CDR2 is YYREEE (reference sequence). DNA for the CDR3: TGTGCCAGCAGCTTGGACAGAGCTTACTATGGCTACACCTTC. This translates into CASSLDRAYYGYTF.

V and J are TRBV5-1 and TRBJ2-3; tentatively, D is TRBD1 or TRBD2 (6 bases each). Germline V CDR1 and CDR2: SGHRS, YFSETQ. V gave up 5 bases and J gave up 5 bases, with 18 bases separating them. The CDR3 is 15 amino acids. CDR3 sequence: CASSRAGGTQDTQYF. CDR3 nucleotide sequence: TGCGCCAGCAGTCGGGCTGGCGGGACACAAGATACGCAGTATTTT.

The V gene is TRBV11-2, the J gene TRBJ1-5, with D unresolved. Germline V gives CDR1 SGHAT, CDR2 FQNNGV. The CDR3 spans 15 residues. The ends were cut back, 0 bases at V and 4 bases at J, with 10 bases in the middle. The CDR3 coding sequence is TGTGCCAGCAGCTTAGATGGGCAGCCAAATCAGCCCCAGCATTTT. Amino acids: CASSLDGQPNQPQHF.